These 5 T cell receptor beta chains came from one sample sequenced in a study of lymphopenia after photon versus proton radiotherapy. TCRdb's table, derived via immunoSEQ multiplex PCR, lists solely in-frame clones and lacks some. This sample carries around 24,000 clones, 75% to 90% of them seen once, and the ten largest clones take roughly 5.4%. The sequencing here drew on peripheral blood, taken from a patient treated with photon-based radiotherapy. Every receptor here comes from a man aged 25 to 45 with gastric cancer.

The chain employs TRBV5-1 and TRBJ2-1; TRBD2 aligns across 8 bases. Germline values: CDR1 SGHRS, CDR2 YFSETQ. V lost 4 bases to trimming and J lost 9 bases; unmatched junction nucleotides: 12. The CDR3 runs to 15 residues. The CDR3 region is CASSATGTRAAEQFF. The CDR3 coding sequence is TGCGCCAGCAGCGCCACCGGGACTAGGGCGGCTGAGCAGTTCTTC.

The rearrangement joins TRBV5-4 to TRBJ2-1, with 7 bases that match TRBD1. This CDR3 is 15 amino acids long. The V segment lost 5 bases and the J segment 0 bases; nucleotides outside the gene matches: 5. The germline CDR1 and CDR2 sequences are SGHNT and YYREEE (reference sequence). The CDR3 sequence: CASSLDRSSYNEQFF. Here the CDR3 DNA reads TGTGCCAGCAGTCTGGACAGGAGCTCCTACAATGAGCAGTTCTTC.

The chain is built from TRBV9 and TRBJ1-4; D remains ambiguous. Per germline, CDR1 SGDLS and CDR2 YYNGEE. There are 15 residues in the CDR3. Between the trimmed V and J ends, which lost 0 bases and 3 bases, there was a span of 9 bases. The CDR3 DNA reads TGTGCCAGCAGCGTAGGGTGGGGATCTAATGAAAAACTGTTTTTT. As protein: CASSVGWGSNEKLFF.

To note about this clone: The sample carries other DNA sequences with the same CDR3. The chain is built from TRBV9 and TRBJ2-2, with D perhaps matching TRBD1 or TRBD2 (6 bases each). Germline values: CDR1 SGDLS, CDR2 YYNGEE. With 6 bases removed from V and 1 base from J, the gap between germline ends came to 7 bases. The CDR3 contains 13 residues. In nucleotides, the CDR3 is TGTGCCAGCAAGGGGGGGAACACCGGGGAGCTGTTTTTT. This encodes CASKGGNTGELFF.

This chain joins TRBV11-2 and TRBJ2-1; TRBD2 agrees at 12 bases. The V gene's germline CDR1 is SGHAT and CDR2 FQNNGV. V was clipped by 5 bases and J by 6 bases; unmatched bases: 11. The CDR3 totals 17 residues. The CDR3 region has the DNA TGTGCCAGCAGCACCCTTAAGCGACTAGCGGGAGTCAATGAGCAGTTCTTC. It translates to CASSTLKRLAGVNEQFF.